The T cell receptor beta chain under discussion was sequenced for a study of OX40 agonist ivuxolimab in advanced cancers. Notes on the study in general: Relative to CD4+, CD8+ T cells held more expanded clones on average.

J gave up 7 bases and V 6 bases, and 10 bases lay outside the gene matches. The CDR3 length is 14 residues. Germline V gene data show CDR1 as MNHEY and CDR2 as SVGAGI. Clones were read by immunoSEQ multiplex PCR, and TCRdb kept only the in-frame ones, dropping some. The sample carries about 70,000 clones, roughly 85% recorded once. This clone has a handful of counts. Its target is unknown. The sample here was CD4+ or CD8+ T cells sorted from blood, taken in a trial of the OX40 agonist ivuxolimab. The genes are TRBV6-5 and TRBJ1-1; TRBD1 agrees at 8 bases. The sequence was obtained from an adult with an advanced solid tumor such as melanoma, head and neck, liver or kidney cancer. This CDR3 reads CASRIHGTGGEAFF. CDR3 DNA: TGTGCCAGCAGGATACACGGGACAGGAGGTGAAGCTTTCTTT.